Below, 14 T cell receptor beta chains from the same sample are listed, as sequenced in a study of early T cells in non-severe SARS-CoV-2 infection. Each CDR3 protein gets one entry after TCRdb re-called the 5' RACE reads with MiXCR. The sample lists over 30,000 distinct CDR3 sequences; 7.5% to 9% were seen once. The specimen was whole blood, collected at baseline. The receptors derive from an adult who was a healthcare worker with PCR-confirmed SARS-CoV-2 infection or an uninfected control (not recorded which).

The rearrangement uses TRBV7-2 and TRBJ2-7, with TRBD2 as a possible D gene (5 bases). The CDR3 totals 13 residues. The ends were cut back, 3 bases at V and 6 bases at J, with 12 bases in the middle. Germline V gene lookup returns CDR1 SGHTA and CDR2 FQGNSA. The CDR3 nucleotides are TGTGCCAGCAGCTTGAACGGACTTCGCGAGCAGTACTTC. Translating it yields CASSLNGLREQYF.

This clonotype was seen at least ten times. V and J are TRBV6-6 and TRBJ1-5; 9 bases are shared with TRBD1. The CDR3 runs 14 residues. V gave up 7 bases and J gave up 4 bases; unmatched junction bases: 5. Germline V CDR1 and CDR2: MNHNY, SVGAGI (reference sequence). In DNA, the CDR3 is TGTGCCAGCAAACCACAGGGGGCTAATCAGCCCCAGCATTTT. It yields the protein CASKPQGANQPQHF.

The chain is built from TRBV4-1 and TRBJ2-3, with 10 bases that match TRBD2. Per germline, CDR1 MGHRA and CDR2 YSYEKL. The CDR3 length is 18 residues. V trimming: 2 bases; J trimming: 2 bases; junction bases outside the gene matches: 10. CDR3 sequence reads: CASSQSPGLAEYTDTQYF. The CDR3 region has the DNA TGCGCCAGCAGCCAATCCCCCGGACTAGCGGAATACACAGATACGCAGTATTTT.

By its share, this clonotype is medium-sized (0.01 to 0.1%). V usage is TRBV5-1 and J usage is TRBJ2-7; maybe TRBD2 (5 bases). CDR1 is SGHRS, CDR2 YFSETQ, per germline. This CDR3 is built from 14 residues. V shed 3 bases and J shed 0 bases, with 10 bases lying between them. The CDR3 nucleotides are TGCGCCAGCAGCTCCGGGGAGAGCTCCTACGAGCAGTACTTC. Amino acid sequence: CASSSGESSYEQYF.

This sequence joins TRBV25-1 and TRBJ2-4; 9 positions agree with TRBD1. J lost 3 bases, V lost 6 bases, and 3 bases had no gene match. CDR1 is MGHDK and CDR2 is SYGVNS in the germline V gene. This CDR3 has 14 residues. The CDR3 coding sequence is TGTGCCAGCAGCTGGACAGGGGACAAAAACATTCAGTACTTC. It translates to CASSWTGDKNIQYF. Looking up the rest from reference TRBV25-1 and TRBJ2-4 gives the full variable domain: EADIYQTPRYLVIGTGKKITLECSQTMGHDKMYWYQQDPGMELHLIHYSYGVNSTEKGDLSSESTVSRIRTEHFPLTLESARPSHTSQYLCASSWTGDKNIQYFGAGTRLSVL.

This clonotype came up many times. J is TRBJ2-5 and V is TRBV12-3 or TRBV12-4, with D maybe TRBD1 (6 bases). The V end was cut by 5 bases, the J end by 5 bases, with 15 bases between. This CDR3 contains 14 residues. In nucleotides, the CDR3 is TGTGCCAGCAGTCCACCCACAGGGCAGGAGACCCAGTACTTC. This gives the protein CASSPPTGQETQYF.

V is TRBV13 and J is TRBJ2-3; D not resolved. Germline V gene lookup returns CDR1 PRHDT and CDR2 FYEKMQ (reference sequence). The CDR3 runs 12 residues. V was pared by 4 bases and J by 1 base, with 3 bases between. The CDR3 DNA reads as TGTGCCAGCAGCTCTGGCACAGATACGCAGTATTTT. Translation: CASSSGTDTQYF.

CDR3 region: CASSIYRGMDYGYTF. The DNA of the CDR3 is TGTGCCAGTAGTATTTATCGGGGCATGGACTATGGCTACACCTTC. The chain employs TRBV19 and TRBJ1-2; TRBD1 is a possible D gene (5 bases). The CDR3 loop spans 15 amino acids. V dropped 3 bases and J dropped 3 bases, with 14 bases sitting between them. The germline CDR1 and CDR2 sequences are LNHDA and SQIVND (reference sequence).

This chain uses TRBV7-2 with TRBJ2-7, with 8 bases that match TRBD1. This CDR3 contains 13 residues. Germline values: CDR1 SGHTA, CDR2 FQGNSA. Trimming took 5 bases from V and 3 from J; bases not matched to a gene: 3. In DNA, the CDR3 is TGTGCCAGCAGCGCCGGGACAGGCTACGAGCAGTACTTC. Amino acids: CASSAGTGYEQYF. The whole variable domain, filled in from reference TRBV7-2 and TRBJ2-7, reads GAGVSQSPSNKVTEKGKDVELRCDPISGHTALYWYRQSLGQGLEFLIYFQGNSAPDKSGLPSDRFSAERTGGSVSTLTIQRTQQEDSAVYLCASSAGTGYEQYFGPGTRLTVT.

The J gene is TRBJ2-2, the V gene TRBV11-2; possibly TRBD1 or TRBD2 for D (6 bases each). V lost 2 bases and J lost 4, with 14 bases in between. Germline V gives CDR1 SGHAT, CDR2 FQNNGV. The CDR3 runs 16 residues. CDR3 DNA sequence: TGTGCCAGCAGCTTAACGGGGGCAGGGCGCACCGGGGAGCTGTTTTTT. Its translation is CASSLTGAGRTGELFF. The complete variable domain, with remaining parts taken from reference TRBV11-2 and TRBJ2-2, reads EAGVAQSPRYKIIEKRQSVAFWCNPISGHATLYWYQQILGQGPKLLIQFQNNGVVDDSQLPKDRFSAERLKGVDSTLKIQPAKLEDSAVYLCASSLTGAGRTGELFFGEGSRLTVL.

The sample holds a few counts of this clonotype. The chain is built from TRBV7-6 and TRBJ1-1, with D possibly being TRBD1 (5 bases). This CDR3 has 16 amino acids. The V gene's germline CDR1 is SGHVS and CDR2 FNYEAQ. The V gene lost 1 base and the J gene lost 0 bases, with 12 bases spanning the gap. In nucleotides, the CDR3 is TGTGCCAGCAGCTTAGACGGGCAGGGCTTGAACACTGAAGCTTTCTTT. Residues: CASSLDGQGLNTEAFF.

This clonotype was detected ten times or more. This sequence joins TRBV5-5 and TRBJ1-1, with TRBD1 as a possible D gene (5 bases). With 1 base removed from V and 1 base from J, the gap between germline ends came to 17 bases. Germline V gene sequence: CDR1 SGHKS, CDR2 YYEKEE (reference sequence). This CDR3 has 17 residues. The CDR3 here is CASSLFPSGTENTEAFF. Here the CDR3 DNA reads TGTGCCAGCAGCTTGTTCCCTAGCGGGACGGAGAACACTGAAGCTTTCTTT.

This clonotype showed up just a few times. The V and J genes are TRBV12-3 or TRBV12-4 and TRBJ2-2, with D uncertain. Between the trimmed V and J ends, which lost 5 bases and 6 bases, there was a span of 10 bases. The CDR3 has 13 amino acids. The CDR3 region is CASSPFSSGELFF. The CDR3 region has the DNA TGTGCCAGCAGTCCCTTTTCCTCCGGGGAGCTGTTTTTT.

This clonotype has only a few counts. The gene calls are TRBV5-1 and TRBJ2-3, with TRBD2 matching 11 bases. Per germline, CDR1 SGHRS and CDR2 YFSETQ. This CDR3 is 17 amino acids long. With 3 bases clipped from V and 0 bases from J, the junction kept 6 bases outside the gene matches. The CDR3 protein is CASSSSGGPTSTDTQYF. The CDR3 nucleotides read TGCGCCAGCAGCTCTAGCGGGGGGCCGACTAGCACAGATACGCAGTATTTT.